The rows below give T cell receptor beta chains drawn from one sample of a study of blood T cell repertoires in COVID-19. TCRdb's copy holds only in-frame clones and misses some; the assay was immunoSEQ multiplex PCR. The sample consists of roughly 200,000 clones, about 88% of them appearing once. The sample was peripheral blood. The receptors stem from a man aged 45-60 years with COVID-19, enrolled during active disease. The CDR3 runs from the conserved cysteine through the conserved F or W. D genes are given only for firm matches. Size is omitted from some rows. Given values are once, few, many or a class for expanded clones.

size	V	D	J	CDR3	DNA
.	TRBV11-3	.	TRBJ2-3	CASSPGLEDTQYF	TGTGCCAGCAGCCCAGGGTTGGAAGATACGCAGTATTTT
.	TRBV19	TRBD1	TRBJ2-1	CASSIAPQGSDNEQFF	TGTGCCAGTAGTATAGCCCCACAGGGGAGTGACAATGAGCAGTTCTTC
.	TRBV19	.	TRBJ2-5	CASSGETQYF	TGTGCCAGCTCGGGGGAGACCCAGTACTTC
.	TRBV5-4	.	TRBJ1-6	CASSWGGLGNNSPLHF	TGTGCCAGCAGCTGGGGGGGTCTGGGGAATAATTCACCCCTCCACTTT
.	TRBV3-1/TRBV3-2	TRBD2	TRBJ2-5	CASSRRLAGAETQYF	TGTGCCAGCAGCCGCAGGCTAGCGGGAGCAGAGACCCAGTACTTC
.	TRBV28	TRBD1	TRBJ2-3	CASSVTGVGTDTQYF	TGTGCCAGCAGTGTAACAGGGGTCGGCACAGATACGCAGTATTTT
.	TRBV9	TRBD2	TRBJ2-1	CASSVGPGLAGVVEQFF	TGTGCCAGCAGCGTAGGCCCGGGACTAGCGGGGGTGGTTGAGCAGTTCTTC
.	TRBV18	.	TRBJ2-7	CASSQRQEQEQYF	TGTGCCAGCTCCCAACGACAGGAACAGGAGCAGTACTTC
once	TRBV5-4	TRBD2	TRBJ2-7	CASSLGGGEQYF	TGTGCCAGCAGCTTGGGGGGGGGCGAGCAGTACTTC
once	TRBV11-2	.	TRBJ2-5	CASRHMSETQYF	TGTGCCAGCAGACACATGTCAGAGACCCAGTACTTC
.	TRBV2	TRBD2	TRBJ2-1	CASSEGGGLAGNNEQFF	TGTGCCAGCAGTGAAGGGGGGGGACTAGCGGGCAACAATGAGCAGTTCTTC
few	TRBV5-4	TRBD1	TRBJ2-7	CASSGGPGTGVYEQYF	TGTGCCAGCAGCGGTGGGCCCGGGACAGGGGTCTACGAGCAGTACTTC
.	TRBV5-4	TRBD2	TRBJ2-3	CASAGLAGGRGTDTQYF	TGTGCCAGCGCTGGACTAGCGGGGGGGCGGGGCACAGATACGCAGTATTTT
.	TRBV5-4	TRBD2	TRBJ2-5	CASSLALAGVETQYF	TGTGCCAGCAGCTTGGCCCTAGCGGGGGTGGAGACCCAGTACTTC
.	TRBV7-2	.	TRBJ2-7	CASNPTGSSYEQYF	TGTGCCAGCAACCCCACAGGGAGCTCCTACGAGCAGTACTTC
once	TRBV18	TRBD2	TRBJ2-5	CASSFTSGTEETQYF	TGTGCCAGCTCGTTCACTAGCGGGACGGAAGAGACCCAGTACTTC
.	TRBV9	TRBD1	TRBJ1-6	CASSVGTANSPLHF	TGTGCCAGCAGCGTCGGGACAGCGAATTCACCCCTCCACTTT
.	TRBV27	.	TRBJ2-7	CASSLLGGRYEQYF	TGTGCCAGCAGTTTATTGGGGGGAAGATACGAGCAGTACTTC
.	TRBV5-5	TRBD1	TRBJ2-1	CASSKGQSNEQFF	TGTGCCAGCAGCAAGGGACAGAGCAATGAGCAGTTCTTC
.	TRBV18	TRBD2	TRBJ2-5	CASSPLGGGQETQYF	TGTGCCAGCTCACCACTGGGCGGGGGCCAAGAGACCCAGTACTTC
once	TRBV7-9	.	TRBJ1-5	CASSLDGNQPQHF	TGTGCCAGCAGCTTAGACGGGAACCAGCCCCAGCATTTT
.	TRBV12-5	.	TRBJ2-1	CASGLGAGRGEQFF	TGTGCTAGTGGTTTGGGGGCGGGACGGGGTGAGCAGTTCTTC
.	TRBV6-6	TRBD1	TRBJ1-2	CASSYFRTGNGYTF	TGTGCCAGCAGTTACTTCCGGACAGGGAACGGCTACACCTTC
.	TRBV10-2	TRBD2	TRBJ2-6	CASSGHSGSYSGANVLTF	TGCGCCAGCAGTGGCCATAGCGGGAGCTATTCTGGGGCCAACGTCCTGACTTTC
.	TRBV4-3	TRBD2	TRBJ2-3	CASSQDLSGGLTTSTDTQYF	TGCGCCAGCAGCCAAGACCTTAGCGGGGGGCTTACTACTAGCACAGATACGCAGTATTTT
.	TRBV9	.	TRBJ1-5	CASSVAGHSNQPQHF	TGTGCCAGCAGCGTGGCTGGTCACAGCAATCAGCCCCAGCATTTT
few	TRBV19	.	TRBJ1-5	CASTRTEGGNQPQHF	TGTGCCAGTACCCGGACCGAAGGGGGCAATCAGCCCCAGCATTTT
few	TRBV25-1	TRBD2	TRBJ2-3	CASSVGGRGTDTQYF	TGTGCCAGCAGTGTCGGCGGGAGGGGAACAGATACGCAGTATTTT
.	TRBV4-3	TRBD2	TRBJ2-3	CASSRDGTSGDTQYF	TGCGCCAGCAGCCGCGACGGGACTAGCGGAGATACGCAGTATTTT
.	TRBV20-1	.	TRBJ2-5	CSASTRGQETQYF	TGCAGTGCTAGTACCAGGGGCCAAGAGACCCAGTACTTC
once	TRBV19	.	TRBJ2-3	CASSIVAGIGTDTQYF	TGTGCCAGTAGTATAGTCGCCGGGATAGGCACAGATACGCAGTATTTT
once	TRBV30	TRBD1	TRBJ1-4	CAWKEVWDRGEKLFF	TGTGCCTGGAAAGAAGTTTGGGACAGGGGGGAAAAACTGTTTTTT
.	TRBV6-1	.	TRBJ1-2	CASSFRGGGLDGYTF	TGTGCCAGCAGTTTCAGAGGGGGGGGGCTGGATGGCTACACCTTC
.	TRBV14	.	TRBJ2-7	CASSQWPSYEQYF	TGTGCCAGCAGCCAATGGCCCTCCTACGAGCAGTACTTC
.	TRBV7-2	.	TRBJ2-1	CASSRTGGNWYNEQFF	TGTGCCAGCAGCCGTACGGGGGGCAATTGGTACAATGAGCAGTTCTTC
once	TRBV2	.	TRBJ1-3	CASHISSGNTIYF	TGTGCCAGTCACATCAGCTCTGGAAACACCATATATTTT
.	TRBV4-1	.	TRBJ2-1	CASSQEFGARAPDNEQFF	TGCGCCAGCAGCCAAGAGTTCGGAGCGAGAGCCCCTGATAATGAGCAGTTCTTC
.	TRBV19	.	TRBJ1-1	CASSRSRTNTEAFF	TGTGCCAGTAGTAGGAGCAGAACGAACACTGAAGCTTTCTTT
.	TRBV11-2	TRBD1	TRBJ2-1	CASRGGTGKFF	TGTGCCAGCAGGGGGGGGACAGGGAAGTTCTTC
.	TRBV18	TRBD1	TRBJ1-2	CASSPGTGERDGYTF	TGTGCCAGCTCACCGGGGACAGGGGAACGAGATGGCTACACCTTC
.	TRBV10-3	.	TRBJ1-6	CAISSGAGSDNSPLHF	TGTGCCATCAGTAGCGGCGCCGGGTCCGATAATTCACCCCTCCACTTT
.	TRBV2	TRBD2	TRBJ2-1	CASSETGGGNEQFF	TGTGCCAGCAGTGAAACGGGAGGAGGGAATGAGCAGTTCTTC
few	TRBV19	TRBD2	TRBJ2-5	CASSIAGTRVETQYF	TGTGCCAGTAGTATAGCTGGGACTAGGGTGGAGACCCAGTACTTC
.	TRBV6-6	TRBD1	TRBJ1-6	CASSLGTGRNSPLHF	TGTGCCAGCAGCCTTGGGACAGGGAGGAATTCACCCCTCCACTTT
.	TRBV5-1	TRBD2	TRBJ2-3	CASSFPTSGATDTQYF	TGCGCCAGCAGCTTCCCGACTAGCGGGGCCACAGATACGCAGTATTTT
.	TRBV3-1/TRBV3-2	TRBD1	TRBJ1-4	CASSHQGVEKLFF	TGTGCCAGCAGCCACCAGGGGGTTGAAAAACTGTTTTTT
.	TRBV29-1	.	TRBJ2-2	CSVDISSTGELFF	TGCAGCGTTGATATTAGCTCCACCGGGGAGCTGTTTTTT
once	TRBV10-3	.	TRBJ1-5	CASQGGGSNQPQHF	TGTGCCTCCCAGGGAGGCGGGAGCAATCAGCCCCAGCATTTT
.	TRBV2	.	TRBJ2-4	CASSETVWGHNKNIQYF	TGTGCCAGCAGTGAAACGGTTTGGGGACATAACAAAAACATTCAGTACTTC
.	TRBV5-1	.	TRBJ2-5	CASSLVGTPWETQYF	TGCGCCAGCAGCTTGGTAGGGACACCCTGGGAGACCCAGTACTTC
.	TRBV21-1	.	TRBJ2-2	CASSTYSSGSSTTVNTGELFF	TGTGCCAGCAGCACCTACTCTAGCGGGTCTAGCACTACTGTGAACACCGGGGAGCTGTTTTTT
few	TRBV15	.	TRBJ1-4	CATSRGSTNEKLFF	TGTGCCACCAGCAGAGGGAGTACTAATGAAAAACTGTTTTTT
.	TRBV10-3	TRBD2	TRBJ2-7	CAIKGLAGGSEQYF	TGTGCCATCAAGGGGCTAGCGGGAGGATCCGAGCAGTACTTC
few	TRBV19	.	TRBJ2-3	CATRRGLSTDTQYF	TGTGCCACCAGGCGGGGATTGAGCACAGATACGCAGTATTTT
.	TRBV21-1	.	TRBJ1-3	CASSIGGLYGNTIYF	TGTGCCAGCAGCATTGGAGGATTGTATGGAAACACCATATATTTT
.	TRBV25-1	TRBD2	TRBJ2-1	CASSESLAGDNEQFF	TGTGCCAGCAGTGAATCTCTAGCGGGAGACAATGAGCAGTTCTTC
.	TRBV19	.	TRBJ1-2	CASSTRSRGGGYTF	TGTGCCAGTAGTACGAGGAGCAGGGGTGGAGGCTACACCTTC